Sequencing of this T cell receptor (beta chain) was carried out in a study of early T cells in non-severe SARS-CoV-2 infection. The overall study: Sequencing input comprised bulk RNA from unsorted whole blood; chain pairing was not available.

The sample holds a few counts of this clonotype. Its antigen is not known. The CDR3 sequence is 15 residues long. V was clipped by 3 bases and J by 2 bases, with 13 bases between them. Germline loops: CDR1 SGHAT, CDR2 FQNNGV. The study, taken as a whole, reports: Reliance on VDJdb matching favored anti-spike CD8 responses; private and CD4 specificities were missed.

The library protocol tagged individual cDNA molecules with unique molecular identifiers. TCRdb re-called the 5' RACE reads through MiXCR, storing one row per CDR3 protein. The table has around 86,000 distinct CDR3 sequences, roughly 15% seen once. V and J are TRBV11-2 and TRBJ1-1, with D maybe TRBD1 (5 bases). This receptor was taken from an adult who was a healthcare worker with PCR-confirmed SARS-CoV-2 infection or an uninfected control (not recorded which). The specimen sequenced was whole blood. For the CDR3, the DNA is TGTGCCAGCAGCTTGGGGACTTGGGCTAACACTGAAGCTTTCTTT. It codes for CASSLGTWANTEAFF. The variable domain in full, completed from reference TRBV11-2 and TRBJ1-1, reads EAGVAQSPRYKIIEKRQSVAFWCNPISGHATLYWYQQILGQGPKLLIQFQNNGVVDDSQLPKDRFSAERLKGVDSTLKIQPAKLEDSAVYLCASSLGTWANTEAFFGQGTRLTVV.